The 5 T cell receptor beta chains below come from one sample, sequenced in a study of T cells in Graves' hyperthyroidism and ophthalmopathy (dated by TCRdb to the late 2010s). The library relied on multiplex PCR. Sequenced using an Illumina HiSeq 2000. The TCR beta CDR3 regions were amplified from RNA transcripts. For the first round of RT-PCR on the TCR CDR3, the HTBI primer set was used together with the Qiagen OneStep RT-PCR kit. The public sequencing data were trimmed at Q25 with fastp and processed into clonotypes with MiXCR by TCRdb, which kept only in-frame beta chains. For every CDR3 protein sequence, its rows merge into one entry that carries the most common genes and DNA. This sample comprises 500,000 to 600,000 distinct CDR3 sequences, 35% to 50% of them detected only once. The ten biggest clones cover about 43% of the sample. Source material: peripheral blood or thyroid tissue (not recorded which). These receptor sequences come from an adult woman with Graves' disease, either hyperthyroidism or ophthalmopathy (not recorded which).

This clonotype was found a few times. The genes are TRBV29-1 and TRBJ2-7; 11 bases match TRBD1. The CDR3 loop spans 13 amino acids. CDR1 is SQVTM, CDR2 ANQGSEA, per germline. The ends lost 7 bases at V and 3 bases at J; junction bases unmatched: 5. CDR3 loop: CSGRDRGFYEQYF. CDR3 nucleotides: TGCAGCGGACGGGACAGGGGGTTCTACGAGCAGTACTTC.

This clonotype was found many times. V usage is TRBV7-2 and J usage is TRBJ1-1; D gene unclear. V lost 5 bases, J lost 0 bases, and 13 bases lay in between. The CDR3 is 15 residues long. CDR1 is SGHTA, CDR2 FQGNSA, per germline. The CDR3 protein is CASSAYLSMNTEAFF. In DNA, the CDR3 is TGTGCCAGCAGCGCCTACCTGTCAATGAACACTGAAGCTTTCTTT. The full variable domain, its missing parts supplied by reference TRBV7-2 and TRBJ1-1, is GAGVSQSPSNKVTEKGKDVELRCDPISGHTALYWYRQSLGQGLEFLIYFQGNSAPDKSGLPSDRFSAERTGGSVSTLTIQRTQQEDSAVYLCASSAYLSMNTEAFFGQGTRLTVV.

The rearrangement links TRBV7-2 to TRBJ2-7; 8 bases match TRBD2. CDR3 length: 14 amino acids. Germline-derived CDR1 and CDR2 are SGHTA and FQGNSA. V lost 6 bases, J lost 4 bases, and 8 bases stayed unmatched. The CDR3 nucleotides are TGTGCCAGCAGACCCGGGACTAGACTTTACGAGCAGTACTTC. This gives the protein CASRPGTRLYEQYF.

V usage is TRBV7-3 and J usage is TRBJ2-6, with TRBD1 matching 10 bases. With V trimmed by 5 bases and J by 1 base, 2 bases remained unmatched. Germline CDR1 reads SGHTA; CDR2 reads FQGTGA. The CDR3 has 16 residues. CDR3 in DNA: TGTGCCAGCAGCCAGGGACAGGGGTCTGGGGCCAACGTCCTGACTTTC. It encodes CASSQGQGSGANVLTF.

This clonotype was found many times. The chain recombines TRBV10-3 with TRBJ2-2; 13 bases line up with TRBD2. The germline gives CDR1 ENHRY, CDR2 SYGVKD. V gave up 0 bases and J gave up 3 bases; unmatched junction bases: 4. The CDR3 sequence is 18 residues long. DNA of the CDR3: TGTGCCATCAGTGAGTCTACTAGCGGGAGGGCTCACACCGGGGAGCTGTTTTTT. This encodes CAISESTSGRAHTGELFF.